The 20 T cell receptor beta chains listed next were all sequenced from one sample in a study of blood T cells in healthy people across ages. Together with a sample-barcoded 5' primer, a J-beta primer mix was included in a second PCR lasting about 7 to 12 cycles. TCRdb passed the 5' RACE reads through MiXCR, listing each CDR3 protein once. The sample records 550,000 to 700,000 distinct CDR3 sequences, 27% being singletons. What was sequenced was blood. Every receptor here comes from a woman in her sixties or seventies in good health.

The CDR3 DNA is TGTGCCAGCAGTGGTGTGGACAGGGGAGGAGACTACACCTTC. Translated: CASSGVDRGGDYTF. The chain couples TRBV2 to TRBJ1-2, with TRBD1 matching over 9 bases. Germline assignment: CDR1 SNHLY and CDR2 FYNNEI. V lost 4 bases, J lost 10 bases, and 10 bases stayed unmatched. CDR3 length equals 14 residues.

The chain uses TRBV4-2 and TRBJ1-4, with D tentatively TRBD1 (5 bases). Germline V lookup: CDR1 LGHNA, CDR2 YNFKEQ. The CDR3 consists of 21 residues. The germline V and J ends were trimmed by 3 bases and 3 bases, with 29 bases remaining between them. The CDR3 DNA reads TGTGCCAGCAGCCACGTCAGGGCGTCCTCCCACCCAGGGATACCTAATGAAAAACTGTTTTTT. Translated: CASSHVRASSHPGIPNEKLFF.

This chain joins TRBV29-1 and TRBJ1-1; D unresolved. Germline lookup yields CDR1 SQVTM and CDR2 ANQGSEA. The CDR3 contains 13 residues. Between the trimmed V and J ends, which lost 6 bases and 5 bases, there was a span of 16 bases. The CDR3 reads CSVARVLSTEAFF. The CDR3 bases are TGCAGCGTAGCCCGTGTATTGAGTACTGAAGCTTTCTTT.

The CDR3 loop reads CSVEDRVLWRWYF. CDR3 coding DNA: TGCAGCGTTGAAGATAGGGTCTTGTGGAGGTGGTACTTC. This chain links TRBV29-1 with TRBJ2-5; maybe TRBD2 (5 bases). This CDR3 comprises 13 residues. Trimming stripped 0 bases from V and 13 bases from J, with 18 bases between. Germline V gene sequence: CDR1 SQVTM, CDR2 ANQGSEA. Full variable domain (missing parts from reference TRBV29-1 and TRBJ2-5): SAVISQKPSRDICQRGTSLTIQCQVDSQVTMMFWYRQQPGQSLTLIATANQGSEATYESGFVIDKFPISRPNLTFSTLTVSNMSPEDSSIYLCSVEDRVLWRWYFGPGTRLLVL.

This clonotype appeared a few times. This chain uses TRBV5-1 with TRBJ2-1; 8 bases are shared with TRBD1. The CDR3 has 15 amino acids. The V segment lost 5 bases and the J segment 3 bases; nucleotides outside the gene matches: 7. Germline V lookup: CDR1 SGHRS, CDR2 YFSETQ. The CDR3 region is CASRTQGANYNEQFF. Here the CDR3 DNA reads TGCGCCAGCAGGACTCAGGGGGCCAACTACAATGAGCAGTTCTTC.

The chain carries TRBV5-5 and TRBJ1-2; weak D call: TRBD1 (6 bases). The CDR3 runs to 15 residues. Per germline, CDR1 SGHKS and CDR2 YYEKEE (reference sequence). The V end lost 0 bases, the J end lost 4 bases, and 13 bases lay between the germline ends. The CDR3 is CASSLAQGVGYGYTF. The CDR3 nucleotides are TGTGCCAGCAGCTTGGCACAGGGAGTGGGCTATGGCTACACCTTC.

J is TRBJ2-3 and V is TRBV3-1; the D gene could be TRBD1 or TRBD2 (5 bases each). The germline CDR1 and CDR2 sequences are LGHDT and YNNKEL (reference sequence). The CDR3 has 14 residues. The germline V and J ends were trimmed by 7 bases and 0 bases, with 11 bases remaining between them. The CDR3 nucleotides read TGTGCCAGCAACCTGAGGGGCAGCACAGATACGCAGTATTTT. Residues: CASNLRGSTDTQYF.

V is TRBV4-1 and J is TRBJ1-2, with unresolved D. Germline V gene data show CDR1 as MGHRA and CDR2 as YSYEKL. This CDR3 has 16 amino acids. V lost 1 base and J 2 bases, leaving 14 bases between the germline ends. CDR3 sequence reads: CASSQVTRRPNYGYTF. The CDR3 DNA is TGCGCCAGCAGCCAAGTTACCCGCAGACCCAACTATGGCTACACCTTC.

In nucleotides, the CDR3 is TGTGCCAGCAGTTACCGCCGGGGACAAGAGACCCAGTACTTC. It is translated as CASSYRRGQETQYF. The V and J genes are TRBV6-5 and TRBJ2-5; TRBD2 is a possible D gene (5 bases). This CDR3 is 14 amino acids long. V was shortened by 2 bases and J by 2 bases, with 9 bases between the two germline ends. CDR1 and CDR2 from the germline V gene are MNHEY and SVGAGI.

The table lists this clonotype with a few counts. The chain uses TRBV12-3 or TRBV12-4 and TRBJ2-5, with no clear D. The DNA end lines up better with TRBJ2-7; the J call may be wrong. The CDR3 totals 15 residues. This CDR3 reads CASSFRHDSFYEQYF. For the CDR3, the DNA is TGTGCCAGCAGTTTCCGACACGACTCTTTTTACGAGCAGTACTTC.

The rearrangement uses TRBV6-1 and TRBJ1-1, with D perhaps matching TRBD1 (6 bases). V gave up 6 bases and J gave up 8 bases, with 16 bases separating them. This CDR3 is built from 13 residues. Per the germline V gene, CDR1 is MNHNS and CDR2 is SASEGT. This chain's CDR3 is CASSPLKGGEAFF. DNA of the CDR3: TGTGCCAGCAGCCCCTTGAAGGGGGGCGAAGCTTTCTTT.

The CDR3 coding sequence is TGTGCCAGCAGGTACAGGGGAGGCGGCTACACCTTC. Translating gives CASRYRGGGYTF. The chain links TRBV12-3 or TRBV12-4 to TRBJ1-2, with TRBD1 matching 7 bases. Trimming took 6 bases from V and 8 from J; bases not matched to a gene: 6. The CDR3 contains 12 residues.

The sample holds a few counts of this clonotype. The V and J genes are TRBV20-1 and TRBJ2-2; TRBD1 aligns across 7 bases. The V and J ends lost 3 bases and 4 bases, in that order; junction bases with no gene match: 5. CDR3 size: 14 residues. The germline V gene has CDR1 DFQATT and CDR2 SNEGSKA (reference sequence). This CDR3 is CSARSTGATGELFF. In DNA, the CDR3 is TGCAGTGCTAGGTCCACAGGGGCCACCGGGGAGCTGTTTTTT.

On this clonotype itself: A much larger clone is a single base away; this may be a read error. V gene TRBV12-1 combines with J gene TRBJ2-3. TRBV12-1 is assigned pseudogene status. This CDR3 comprises 11 residues. The chain's CDR3 is CASSCTDTQYF. CDR3 DNA: TGTGCCAGCAGCTGCACAGATACGCAGTATTTT.

In its sample, this clonotype was seen a few times. J is TRBJ2-3 and V is TRBV5-1; 8 bases line up with TRBD2. The CDR3 runs 15 residues. The germline CDR1 and CDR2 sequences are SGHRS and YFSETQ. Losses at the gene ends were 4 bases for V and 2 bases for J; bases not matched to a gene: 6. Written as DNA, the CDR3 is TGCGCCAGCAGCCAAGCAGCGGGGGCCACAGATACGCAGTATTTT. It encodes CASSQAAGATDTQYF.

This clonotype turned up a few times. This chain joins TRBV5-1 and TRBJ2-7, with D perhaps matching TRBD1 (6 bases). Looked up from germline, CDR1 is SGHRS and CDR2 is YFSETQ. With 1 base removed from V and 2 bases from J, the gap between germline ends came to 10 bases. The CDR3 extends over 14 amino acids. The chain's CDR3 is CASSLITGTYEQYF. In DNA form, the CDR3 reads TGCGCCAGCAGCTTGATCACAGGGACCTACGAGCAGTACTTC. The full variable domain, completed using reference TRBV5-1 and TRBJ2-7, is KAGVTQTPRYLIKTRGQQVTLSCSPISGHRSVSWYQQTPGQGLQFLFEYFSETQRNKGNFPGRFSGRQFSNSRSEMNVSTLELGDSALYLCASSLITGTYEQYFGPGTRLTVT.

This clonotype turned up a few times. The germline gene is not matched at one end of the junction; a read error may be the cause. The rearrangement uses TRBV29-1 and TRBJ2-1, with a possible D match to TRBD1 (7 bases). The CDR3 covers 13 residues. Germline V gene lookup returns CDR1 SQVTM and CDR2 ANQGSEA. In DNA, the CDR3 is TGCGGCGTTGTAAGGCAGGGGGGCAATGAGCAGTTCTTC. Translated, it gives CGVVRQGGNEQFF.

This clonotype was seen repeatedly, ten times or more. The rearrangement uses TRBV15 and TRBJ2-4; weak D call: TRBD1 (6 bases). V gave up 5 bases and J gave up 9 bases, with 20 bases separating them. The CDR3 covers 15 residues. CDR1 LNHNV and CDR2 YYDKDF come from the germline V gene (reference sequence). CDR3 sequence (DNA): TGTGCCACCAGCGTAAGGATAACAGGGTATAGCATTCAGTACTTC. Translation: CATSVRITGYSIQYF.

This clonotype was detected only a few times. The rearrangement links TRBV20-1 to TRBJ1-2; 7 bases align to TRBD1. J lost 6 bases, V lost 7 bases, and 11 bases had no gene match. This CDR3 region has 13 residues. Germline V lookup: CDR1 DFQATT, CDR2 SNEGSKA (reference sequence). The CDR3 reads CSGLEGAGHGYTF. In DNA, the CDR3 is TGCAGTGGTTTGGAGGGGGCGGGTCATGGCTACACCTTC.

This chain uses TRBV6-2 or TRBV6-3 with TRBJ1-2; 7 positions agree with TRBD1. CDR3 size: 13 residues. The germline CDR1 and CDR2 sequences are MNHEY and SVGEGT. V was clipped by 6 bases and J by 5 bases; unmatched bases: 6. The CDR3 coding sequence is TGTGCCAGCAGCCCGGGACAGCTATATGGCTACACCTTC. This translates into CASSPGQLYGYTF.